The clone carrying this T cell receptor beta chain was seen a handful of times. Each individual donor underwent a draw of around 9.8 milliliters of peripheral blood. For the second PCR, which ran for about 7 to 11 cycles, a sample-barcoded 5' primer and a J-beta primer mix were used. Each cDNA was tagged by a template-switch adaptor containing 12 random nucleotides. CDR3-containing paired-end reads numbering at least 2.5 million came from each sample. TCRdb recomputed calls from the 5' RACE reads with MiXCR, one row per CDR3 protein. The table shows 1.5 million to 2 million distinct CDR3 sequences, with 49% occurring only once. Germline V gene sequence: CDR1 MNHEY, CDR2 SMNVEV (reference sequence). CDR3 length: 16 amino acids. With 3 bases removed from V and 1 base from J, the gap between germline ends came to 13 bases. This record comes from a study of blood T cells in healthy people across ages.

The sequence derives from a woman aged 40 to 50 in good health. The chain employs TRBV27 and TRBJ2-1; a weak D match, TRBD1 (5 bases). Specimen: blood. The CDR3 DNA sequence: TGTGCCAGCAGTTTGATGGGGCTCCGTTCCTACAATGAGCAGTTCTTC. This translates into CASSLMGLRSYNEQFF.